The 31 T cell receptor beta chains below all came from one sample that was sequenced in a study of T cell responses to AZD1222 COVID-19 vaccine. Generated by immunoSEQ multiplex PCR, the TCRdb table keeps only in-frame clones and is missing some. The sample shows 150,000 to 200,000 clones, 91% of them seen only once. This material consisted of peripheral blood, taken on day 0 of AZD1222 vaccination. Source of these receptors: an adult in good health.

The rearrangement joins TRBV12-3 or TRBV12-4 to TRBJ2-7; TRBD2 aligns across 9 bases. The CDR3 spans 13 residues. Trimming removed 7 bases from V and 1 base from J; junction bases left unmatched: 2. This chain's CDR3 is CASMREGSYEQYF. The CDR3 nucleotides read TGTGCCAGCATGCGGGAGGGGTCCTACGAGCAGTACTTC.

The gene calls are TRBV7-6 and TRBJ2-3, with TRBD2 matching 13 bases. The CDR3 sequence is 18 residues long. Unmatched junction bases numbered 12, after V lost 5 bases and J lost 4 bases. From germline, CDR1 is SGHVS and CDR2 FNYEAQ. CDR3 protein: CASSPGLAGPRRPDTQYF. CDR3 bases: TGTGCCAGCAGCCCGGGACTAGCGGGGCCTAGGAGGCCAGATACGCAGTATTTT.

The J gene is TRBJ2-7, the V gene TRBV11-3; 13 bases align to TRBD2. The CDR3 runs 18 residues. The V gene's germline CDR1 is SGHNT and CDR2 YENEEA. The V segment lost 8 bases and the J segment 2 bases; nucleotides outside the gene matches: 15. CDR3 sequence: CASGPHELAGGPAYEQYF. The DNA of the CDR3 is TGTGCCAGCGGACCCCACGAACTAGCGGGAGGGCCGGCCTACGAGCAGTACTTC.

The chain links TRBV30 to TRBJ1-5; tentative D call: TRBD1 (6 bases). The CDR3 consists of 12 residues. From germline, CDR1 is GTSNPN and CDR2 SVGIG (reference sequence). Trimming took off 5 bases at V and 6 bases at J, with 11 bases between the two ends. The CDR3 DNA follows: TGTGCCTGGGGTAGGGGGGGTCAGCCCCAGCATTTT. This sequence encodes CAWGRGGQPQHF.

V gene TRBV5-1 combines with J gene TRBJ2-7; 8 bases align to TRBD1. This CDR3 has 13 amino acids. The V and J ends lost 0 bases and 6 bases, in that order; junction bases with no gene match: 2. CDR1 and CDR2 (germline): SGHRS, YFSETQ. The CDR3 loop is CASSLGDRGEQYF. The CDR3 nucleotides read TGCGCCAGCAGCTTGGGAGACAGGGGCGAGCAGTACTTC.

The rearrangement joins TRBV7-3 to TRBJ2-3; TRBD2 is a possible D gene (5 bases). This CDR3 spans 14 amino acids. In germline, CDR1 is SGHTA, CDR2 FQGTGA. The V gene lost 1 base and the J gene lost 3 bases, with 8 bases spanning the gap. As DNA, the CDR3 is TGTGCCAGCAGCTTAATACCGGGAACAGATACGCAGTATTTT. This encodes CASSLIPGTDTQYF. The full variable domain, in which reference TRBV7-3 and TRBJ2-3 provide the parts outside the CDR3, is GAGVSQTPSNKVTEKGKYVELRCDPISGHTALYWYRQSLGQGPEFLIYFQGTGAADDSGLPNDRFFAVRPEGSVSTLKIQRTERGDSAVYLCASSLIPGTDTQYFGPGTRLTVL.

Only a few counts were recorded for this clone. The chain links TRBV27 to TRBJ2-1; D might be TRBD2 (6 bases). CDR3 length: 14 amino acids. Trimming stripped 6 bases from V and 4 bases from J, with 13 bases between. CDR1 is MNHEY and CDR2 is SMNVEV in the germline V gene (reference sequence). The CDR3 reads CASSLAGGYNEQFF. The CDR3 region has the DNA TGTGCCAGCAGCCTGGCCGGGGGTTACAATGAGCAGTTCTTC.

The chain is built from TRBV6-2 or TRBV6-3 and TRBJ2-7, with no clear D. Germline values: CDR1 MNHEY, CDR2 SVGEGT. CDR3 size: 14 residues. The V end lost 2 bases, the J end lost 1 base, and 9 bases lay between the germline ends. The CDR3 coding sequence is TGTGCCAGCAGTTACCCAACCCGGTCCTACGAGCAGTACTTC. Protein sequence: CASSYPTRSYEQYF.

This chain uses TRBV7-8 with TRBJ2-5; D is unresolved. Trimming removed 5 bases at V and 4 bases at J, with 11 bases between. Germline values: CDR1 SGHVS, CDR2 FQNEAQ. The CDR3 runs to 13 residues. The CDR3, as DNA: TGTGCCAGCAGCCTAGGTCCGCGAGAGACCCAGTACTTC. Amino acids: CASSLGPRETQYF.

V is TRBV19 and J is TRBJ1-2; D ambiguous. This CDR3 is 13 amino acids long. The germline V gene has CDR1 LNHDA and CDR2 SQIVND (reference sequence). The V end was cut by 1 base, the J end by 1 base, with 4 bases between. The CDR3 loop is CASSIGNNYGYTF. The DNA for the CDR3 is TGTGCCAGTAGTATAGGGAATAACTATGGCTACACCTTC.

J is TRBJ2-7 and V is TRBV6-1; 7 bases match TRBD2. This CDR3 has 15 amino acids. V lost 2 bases to trimming and J lost 5 bases; unmatched junction nucleotides: 9. Germline CDR1 reads MNHNS; CDR2 reads SASEGT. CDR3 amino acids: CASSEPREVRDEQYF. As DNA, the CDR3 is TGTGCCAGCAGTGAACCCCGGGAGGTGAGGGACGAGCAGTACTTC.

The chain links TRBV10-2 to TRBJ2-7; 10 bases align to TRBD2. J lost 6 bases, V lost 7 bases, and 12 bases had no gene match. CDR3 size: 15 residues. Germline V gene sequence: CDR1 WSHSY, CDR2 SAAADI. CDR3 DNA: TGCGCCAGCAACGAGCCTAGCGGGAGAGCTGGCGAGCAGTACTTC. Its protein product is CASNEPSGRAGEQYF.

This chain uses TRBV4-2 with TRBJ2-3; D is ambiguous. The CDR3 sequence is 13 residues long. Per germline, CDR1 LGHNA and CDR2 YNFKEQ. Trimming cost V 0 bases and J 4 bases, with 5 bases left between them. The CDR3 region has the DNA TGTGCCAGCAGCCAAGAAATGGCAGATACGCAGTATTTT. Its protein is CASSQEMADTQYF.

J is TRBJ1-3 and V is TRBV20-1; 7 positions match TRBD1. CDR1 and CDR2 (germline): DFQATT, SNEGSKA (reference sequence). Germline trimming cut 3 bases from V and 0 bases from J; bases unmatched to any gene: 5. CDR3 length: 15 amino acids. CDR3 in amino acids: CSASGQETSGNTIYF. The DNA of the CDR3 is TGCAGTGCTAGTGGACAGGAAACCTCTGGAAACACCATATATTTT.

This sequence joins TRBV6-5 and TRBJ2-5; TRBD1 is a possible D gene (5 bases). The V gene lost 2 bases and the J gene lost 5 bases, with 15 bases spanning the gap. The V gene's germline CDR1 is MNHEY and CDR2 SVGAGI. The CDR3 length is 15 residues. The CDR3 reads CASSYQGSSWETQYF. CDR3 nucleotide sequence: TGTGCCAGCAGTTACCAGGGCAGCTCCTGGGAGACCCAGTACTTC.

The rearrangement links TRBV25-1 to TRBJ1-3; D ambiguous. Trimming left V 5 bases short and J 0 bases short, with 14 bases between. CDR3 length: 16 residues. Germline lookup yields CDR1 MGHDK and CDR2 SYGVNS. The CDR3 coding sequence is TGTGCCAGCAGTCGGTCAGGCGGAGACTCTGGAAACACCATATATTTT. Amino acid sequence: CASSRSGGDSGNTIYF.

The chain uses TRBV20-1 and TRBJ1-5, with 7 bases matching TRBD1. The CDR3 has 15 residues. The germline CDR1 and CDR2 sequences are DFQATT and SNEGSKA (reference sequence). With 3 bases clipped from V and 2 bases from J, the junction kept 7 bases outside the gene matches. DNA of the CDR3: TGCAGTGCTAGTATATCAGGGGGTCGCAATCAGCCCCAGCATTTT. It specifies CSASISGGRNQPQHF.

J is TRBJ1-4 and V is TRBV30; the match to TRBD1 covers 7 bases. This CDR3 has 14 amino acids. With V trimmed by 1 base and J by 6 bases, 5 bases remained unmatched. The germline CDR1 and CDR2 sequences are GTSNPN and SVGIG (reference sequence). The CDR3 region is CAWSEGAGDEKLFF. The CDR3 region has the DNA TGTGCCTGGAGTGAGGGGGCTGGGGATGAAAAACTGTTTTTT.

V is TRBV15 and J is TRBJ2-5; a weak D match, TRBD1 (7 bases). Trimming stripped 9 bases from V and 3 bases from J, with 14 bases between. Germline CDR1 reads LNHNV; CDR2 reads YYDKDF (reference sequence). This CDR3 region has 13 residues. CDR3 DNA: TGTGCCACAAGGGGGCGCGGGAAAGAGACCCAGTACTTC. Amino acid sequence: CATRGRGKETQYF.

CDR3 nucleotides: TGTGCCAGCGAAGTACGGAACTATGGCTACACCTTC. Translation gives CASEVRNYGYTF. The rearrangement joins TRBV28 to TRBJ1-2; no clear D gene. From germline, CDR1 is MDHEN and CDR2 SYDVKM. This CDR3 comprises 12 residues. Between the trimmed V and J ends, which lost 8 bases and 2 bases, there was a span of 9 bases.

This clone was picked up a small number of times. The J gene is TRBJ2-7, the V gene TRBV6-1; D call uncertain. Germline lookup yields CDR1 MNHNS and CDR2 SASEGT. CDR3 length equals 13 residues. Trimming left V 2 bases short and J 6 bases short, with 11 bases between. CDR3 bases: TGTGCCAGCAGTGAATCCGCTGTAGGCGAGCAGTACTTC. It encodes CASSESAVGEQYF.

This chain uses TRBV10-1 with TRBJ2-7, with 7 nucleotides matching TRBD1. There are 13 residues in the CDR3. Germline CDR1 and CDR2: WNHNN and SYGVQD (reference sequence). The V and J ends lost 6 bases and 6 bases, in that order; junction bases with no gene match: 8. The CDR3 DNA follows: TGCGCCAGCAGCCCCGGGACAGCCTTCGAGCAGTACTTC. Amino acids: CASSPGTAFEQYF.

J is TRBJ2-1 and V is TRBV18; the D is unclear. The CDR3 loop spans 13 amino acids. Germline V gene lookup returns CDR1 KGHSH and CDR2 LQKENI. V was cut by 5 bases and J by 4 bases, with 9 bases left in between. The CDR3 loop reads CASSGPLYNEQFF. The CDR3 nucleotides read TGTGCCAGCTCAGGTCCCCTATACAATGAGCAGTTCTTC.

The chain has TRBV4-2 and TRBJ2-7; D call uncertain. The CDR3 loop spans 12 amino acids. Germline lookup yields CDR1 LGHNA and CDR2 YNFKEQ. The ends were cut back, 1 base at V and 6 bases at J, with 7 bases in the middle. The CDR3 bases are TGTGCCAGCAGCCAAGTAGACACCGAGCAGTACTTC. It specifies CASSQVDTEQYF.

The chain links TRBV5-4 to TRBJ2-3, with D tentatively TRBD2 (5 bases). V was shortened by 2 bases and J by 1 base, with 8 bases between the two germline ends. Per the germline V gene, CDR1 is SGHNT and CDR2 is YYREEE (reference sequence). The CDR3 contains 14 residues. In nucleotides, the CDR3 is TGTGCCAGCAGCTTAGGAGCGGGCACAGATACGCAGTATTTT. This codes for CASSLGAGTDTQYF.

This clone was detected only once. The chain couples TRBV6-6 to TRBJ1-1, with D possibly matching TRBD1 (5 bases). Germline assignment: CDR1 MNHNY and CDR2 SVGAGI (reference sequence). V shed 4 bases and J shed 4 bases, with 13 bases lying between them. The CDR3 extends over 14 amino acids. CDR3 in amino acids: CASSSGGGGTEAFF. CDR3 bases: TGTGCCAGCAGTTCGGGTGGGGGGGGCACTGAAGCTTTCTTT.

In this sample, this clone turned up once. V gene TRBV7-9 combines with J gene TRBJ2-7; D may match TRBD1 or TRBD2 (6 bases each). V was cut by 3 bases and J by 2 bases, with 14 bases left in between. The CDR3 totals 15 residues. Germline values: CDR1 SEHNR, CDR2 FQNEAQ (reference sequence). Here the CDR3 reads CASSLGIGGTYEQYF. DNA of the CDR3: TGTGCCAGCAGCTTGGGGATCGGGGGCACCTACGAGCAGTACTTC.

The rearrangement links TRBV7-9 to TRBJ2-1; perhaps D is TRBD1 or TRBD2 (5 bases each). This CDR3 region has 13 residues. CDR1 is SEHNR and CDR2 is FQNEAQ in the germline V gene (reference sequence). Trimming removed 7 bases at V and 6 bases at J, with 13 bases between. CDR3 DNA: TGTGCCAGCACTGGTGGGACGCCCAATGAGCAGTTCTTC. Protein: CASTGGTPNEQFF.

This rearrangement joins TRBV5-4 to TRBJ2-4, with D tentatively TRBD1 or TRBD2 (5 bases each). Trimming cost V 6 bases and J 8 bases, with 15 bases left between them. Germline V gives CDR1 SGHNT, CDR2 YYREEE (reference sequence). The CDR3 is 13 amino acids. The CDR3 here is CASTIARGDIQYF. The CDR3 DNA sequence: TGTGCCAGCACTATAGCGCGAGGGGACATTCAGTACTTC.

In nucleotides, the CDR3 is TGTGCCAGCAGCTTAGATACAGATACGCAGTATTTT. Translated: CASSLDTDTQYF. The chain employs TRBV7-2 and TRBJ2-3, with D hard to call. This CDR3 comprises 12 residues. V dropped 1 base and J dropped 3 bases, with 2 bases sitting between them. The V gene's germline CDR1 is SGHTA and CDR2 FQGNSA.

This rearrangement joins TRBV9 to TRBJ2-1, with D unclear. From germline, CDR1 is SGDLS and CDR2 YYNGEE. Between the trimmed V and J ends, which lost 0 bases and 9 bases, there was a span of 13 bases. The CDR3 is 14 amino acids. The CDR3, as DNA: TGTGCCAGCAGCGTAGAAGGTCTATATACTGAGCAGTTCTTC. Its translation is CASSVEGLYTEQFF.